A selection of T cell receptor beta chains follows, all from one sample in a study of blood T cell repertoires in COVID-19. Clones were read by immunoSEQ multiplex PCR, and TCRdb kept only the in-frame ones, dropping some. The sample yields about 56,000 clones, more than 70% seen once. The sequencing sample was made of peripheral blood. The receptors shown here come from a human donor in a cohort sampled during active COVID-19. CDR3s include the opening cysteine and the closing phenylalanine or tryptophan. A D gene is named only where the DNA matches it firmly.

j_gene	d_gene	v_gene	CDR3nt	CDR3aa
TRBJ1-1	TRBD1	TRBV3-1/TRBV3-2	TGTGCCAGCAGCCAAGCCGACAGGGGTGAAGCTTTCTTT	CASSQADRGEAFF
TRBJ1-2	-	TRBV5-8	TGTGCCAGCAGCCCACTAACGGCGGACATTGGGGGCTACACCTTC	CASSPLTADIGGYTF
TRBJ1-3	-	TRBV18	TGTGCCAGCTCACCACGGGGGGGAGCTGGAAACACCATATATTTT	CASSPRGGAGNTIYF
TRBJ2-2	TRBD2	TRBV18	TGTGCCAGCTCATCAGCAGCGGGGGGCACCGGGGAGCTGTTTTTT	CASSSAAGGTGELFF
TRBJ2-1	TRBD2	TRBV7-7	TGTGCTAGCAGCTCCGGACTAGCGGGGGGACCATACAATGAGCAGTTCTTC	CASSSGLAGGPYNEQFF
TRBJ2-3	TRBD2	TRBV7-9	TGTGCCAGCAGCTTAGGACTAGCGGGGGTCGGCACAGATACGCAGTATTTT	CASSLGLAGVGTDTQYF
TRBJ1-2	TRBD1	TRBV7-9	TGTGCCAGCAGCCGCCAGGGACAGGGTTTGCATGGCTACACCTTC	CASSRQGQGLHGYTF
TRBJ2-3	TRBD2	TRBV18	TGTGCCAGCTCACCAAGGACTAGCGGGGGGAGTACAGATACGCAGTATTTT	CASSPRTSGGSTDTQYF
TRBJ2-2	TRBD1	TRBV6-7	TGTGCCAGCAGAGACCGGGACAGGGGGCGCGGGGAGCTGTTTTTT	CASRDRDRGRGELFF
TRBJ2-7	-	TRBV6-2/TRBV6-3	TGTGCCAGCAGCCCGCGGCCGGGGGATTCCTACGAGCAGTACTTC	CASSPRPGDSYEQYF
TRBJ1-4	-	TRBV30	TGTGCCTGGAGTGTACTACTTCTGAGCGGGGAAAAACTGTTTTTT	CAWSVLLLSGEKLFF
TRBJ1-2	-	TRBV7-9	TGTGCCAGCGGAAGACAGGCGATTAACTATGGCTACACCTTC	CASGRQAINYGYTF
TRBJ1-1	-	TRBV30	TGTGCCTGGACCCTCCCGGGGAGGGAGTGGAACACTGAAGCTTTCTTT	CAWTLPGREWNTEAFF
TRBJ1-3	TRBD1	TRBV5-4	TGTGCCAGCAGCGCTGACAGGGGCCTTGGAAACACCATATATTTT	CASSADRGLGNTIYF
TRBJ1-4	-	TRBV5-1	TGCGCCAGCAGCGCATCAGGGCCCACGAATGAAAAACTGTTTTTT	CASSASGPTNEKLFF
TRBJ2-5	TRBD1	TRBV3-1/TRBV3-2	TGTGCCAGCAGCCAGGGACAGCAAGAGACCCAGTACTTC	CASSQGQQETQYF
TRBJ2-5	-	TRBV6-6	TGTGCCAGCACCCTATTCCCCGGGGAGACCCAGTACTTC	CASTLFPGETQYF
TRBJ1-6	TRBD1	TRBV19	TGTGCCAGTAGTATAGTCCCCGGGACAGGGAGATCACCCCTCCACTTT	CASSIVPGTGRSPLHF
TRBJ1-6	TRBD1	TRBV2	TGTGCCAGCAGTGATAGGACAGGTCTAAGTAGGTCCTATAATTCACCCCTCCACTTT	CASSDRTGLSRSYNSPLHF
TRBJ1-2	-	TRBV2	TGTGCCAGCAGGGTTGGGGGGAACTATGGCTACACCTTC	CASRVGGNYGYTF
TRBJ1-1	-	TRBV5-8	TGTGCCAGCAGCTTGGGGCGGGCTCGGGACACTGAAGCTTTCTTT	CASSLGRARDTEAFF
TRBJ2-1	TRBD2	TRBV2	TGTGCCAGCAGGGCCACTAGCGGGGGTTATTACAATGAGCAGTTCTTC	CASRATSGGYYNEQFF
TRBJ1-2	-	TRBV29-1	TGCAGCGTCGAAGGGGACATAATTAACTATGGCTACACCTTC	CSVEGDIINYGYTF
TRBJ2-2	-	TRBV6-6	TGTGCCAGCAGACAGACTAGTCGGGACACCGGGGAGCTGTTTTTT	CASRQTSRDTGELFF
TRBJ1-1	-	TRBV6-2/TRBV6-3	TGTGCCGGCAGTTACACATGGGGAGACACTGAAGCTTTCTTT	CAGSYTWGDTEAFF
TRBJ1-3	-	TRBV7-2	TGTGCCAGCAGCTTAAATGGCCGGACACTCGGAAACACCATATATTTT	CASSLNGRTLGNTIYF
TRBJ1-1	-	TRBV19	TGTGCCAGTAGTACCCATTGGGCCCTGAACACTGAAGCTTTCTTT	CASSTHWALNTEAFF
TRBJ2-7	TRBD1	TRBV28	TGTGCCAGCCGGACAGGGGCATACGAGCAGTACTTC	CASRTGAYEQYF
TRBJ2-3	TRBD1	TRBV19	TGTGCCAGTAGTCATAGGTGGGGGACAGGACGCACAGATACGCAGTATTTT	CASSHRWGTGRTDTQYF
TRBJ1-5	TRBD1	TRBV7-9	TGTGCCAGCAGCCGGGACAGGGGGGATATCGGCAATCAGCCCCAGCATTTT	CASSRDRGDIGNQPQHF
TRBJ2-5	-	TRBV11-2	TGTGCCAGCAGCCGTAGAGGCGTCTACCAAGAGACCCAGTACTTC	CASSRRGVYQETQYF
TRBJ2-7	-	TRBV11-3	TGTGCCAGCAGCTTCTCTTTTAGTCGGTACTTC	CASSFSFSRYF
TRBJ2-3	-	TRBV7-9	TGTGCCAGCAGCTTGGGAGTGACCACAGATACGCAGTATTTT	CASSLGVTTDTQYF
TRBJ1-1	TRBD1	TRBV10-3	TGTGCCATCACGGGGACAGGGCAAACTGAAGCTTTCTTT	CAITGTGQTEAFF
TRBJ2-2	TRBD1	TRBV5-8	TGTGCCAGCAGCTTTTCTGGGACAGCGTCGGTCGGGGAGCTGTTTTTT	CASSFSGTASVGELFF
TRBJ1-1	-	TRBV4-1	TGCGCCAGCAGCCAAGGAAACAGTCTATTTTTGAACACTGAAGCTTTCTTT	CASSQGNSLFLNTEAFF
TRBJ2-7	-	TRBV11-1	TGTGCCAGCAGCTTAGGGCTTGGAGGGCGCAAGCAGTACTTC	CASSLGLGGRKQYF
TRBJ2-7	TRBD1	TRBV11-2	TGTGCCAGCAGCTTAGGAGGGGGCACGGCCTACGAGCAGTACTTC	CASSLGGGTAYEQYF
TRBJ2-3	-	TRBV10-2	TGCGCCAGCAGGGACATTAGCACAGATACGCAGTATTTT	CASRDISTDTQYF
TRBJ2-5	TRBD2	TRBV27	TGTGCCAGCAGTTTGCGGGGGGGGCCGGTAGAGACCCAGTACTTC	CASSLRGGPVETQYF
TRBJ2-4	-	TRBV3-1/TRBV3-2	TGTGCCAGCAGCCTCCCCCCCAGTCTAGCCAAAAACATTCAGTACTTC	CASSLPPSLAKNIQYF
TRBJ1-2	-	TRBV6-6	TGTGCCAGCAGTTACCACGGACAGCCCCCCTATGGCTACACCTTC	CASSYHGQPPYGYTF
TRBJ1-4	-	TRBV10-2	TGCGCCAGCAGTGAGGGAATAGGGACTTGGGGTGAAAAACTGTTTTTT	CASSEGIGTWGEKLFF